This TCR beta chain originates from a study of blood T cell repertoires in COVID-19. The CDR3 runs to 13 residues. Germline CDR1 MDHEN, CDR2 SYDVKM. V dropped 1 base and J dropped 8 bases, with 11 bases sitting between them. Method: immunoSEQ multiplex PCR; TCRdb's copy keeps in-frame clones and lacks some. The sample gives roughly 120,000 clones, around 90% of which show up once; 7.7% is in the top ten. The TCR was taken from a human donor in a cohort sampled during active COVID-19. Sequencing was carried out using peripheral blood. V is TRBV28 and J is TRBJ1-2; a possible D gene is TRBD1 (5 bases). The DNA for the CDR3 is TGTGCCAGCAGTTTATCGGCAGGGCGCGGCTACACCTTC. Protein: CASSLSAGRGYTF.